The TCR beta chain under discussion was sequenced for a study of preoperative IRX-2 immunotherapy in early breast cancer. Profiling relied on immunoSEQ multiplex PCR, and the TCRdb table lists in-frame clones only, not all of them. The sample records about 24,000 clones, about 90% being singletons. Noted treatment: preoperative locoregional IRX-2 cytokine immunotherapy. Samples came from a phase Ib trial of preoperative locoregional IRX-2 cytokine immunotherapy. The CDR3 totals 15 residues. In germline, CDR1 is SGHTA, CDR2 FQGNSA. J lost 0 bases, V lost 3 bases, and 3 bases had no gene match. V and J are TRBV7-2 and TRBJ1-2; 8 bases agree with TRBD1. The material was tumor tissue, obtained after IRX-2 immunotherapy. This receptor was taken from a human donor with breast cancer. The CDR3 loop reads CASSFGQGSNYGYTF. The CDR3 DNA reads TGTGCCAGCAGCTTCGGACAGGGATCTAACTATGGCTACACCTTC.